The 26 T cell receptor beta chains presented below share a single source sample, sequenced in a study of identical twins. A single record per CDR3 protein comes from TCRdb applying MiXCR to the 5' RACE reads. The table has some 660,000 distinct CDR3 sequences, around 8.3% seen once; the top ten hold 0.85% to 1%. These data also formed part of another study, on yellow fever vaccine responses in identical twins.

Sequencing was performed on PBMCs. The source is a woman between 18 and 29 years old in good health.

Points on this clonotype: With a much larger clone just one base away, this may be a read error. Likely a read error: the CDR3 ends without its conserved phenylalanine or tryptophan. This rearrangement joins TRBV12-3 or TRBV12-4 to TRBJ1-6; D gene ambiguous. With 2 bases removed from V and 7 bases from J, the gap between germline ends came to 3 bases. CDR3 length: 12 amino acids. The CDR3 protein is CASSLMNSPLHV. The CDR3 DNA reads TGTGCCAGCAGTTTAATGAATTCACCCCTCCACGTT.

This clonotype was detected ten times or more. The rearrangement links TRBV12-3 or TRBV12-4 to TRBJ1-1, with no clear D. Trimming left V 6 bases short and J 5 bases short, with 7 bases between. This CDR3 is built from 11 residues. CDR3 sequence reads: CASSALTEAFF. CDR3 nucleotide sequence: TGTGCCAGCAGCGCCTTGACTGAAGCTTTCTTT.

This clonotype was found a few times. The rearrangement links TRBV7-2 to TRBJ2-4, with TRBD1 matching over 7 bases. The germline V gene has CDR1 SGHTA and CDR2 FQGNSA. V trimming: 4 bases; J trimming: 8 bases; junction bases outside the gene matches: 8. The CDR3 spans 14 residues. CDR3 in DNA: TGTGCCAGCAGCTCCCTGGGGCAGGGGGACATTCAGTACTTC. Protein: CASSSLGQGDIQYF.

At least ten counts were recorded for this clonotype. V and J are TRBV14 and TRBJ2-5, with TRBD1 as a possible D gene (5 bases). CDR3 length equals 16 residues. Trimming stripped 0 bases from V and 5 bases from J, with 16 bases between. Looked up from germline, CDR1 is SGHDN and CDR2 is FVKESK. The CDR3 spells CASSQDLKGKGETQYF. CDR3 DNA sequence: TGTGCCAGCAGCCAAGATTTAAAGGGGAAGGGTGAGACCCAGTACTTC.

This clonotype was counted ten times or more. V usage is TRBV29-1 and J usage is TRBJ2-7, with D unresolved. Germline CDR1 reads SQVTM; CDR2 reads ANQGSEA. CDR3 length: 13 residues. In DNA form, the CDR3 reads TGCTCCGTTCCGGACCCTAATAACTACGAGCAGTACTTC. Its translation is CSVPDPNNYEQYF.

The chain recombines TRBV27 with TRBJ2-7, with 10 bases identical to TRBD1. The germline gives CDR1 MNHEY, CDR2 SMNVEV (reference sequence). The CDR3 loop spans 14 amino acids. Trimming at V came to 6 bases and at J to 3 bases, leaving 5 bases not matched to a gene. Here the CDR3 reads CASRQGQGDYEQYF. For the CDR3, the DNA is TGTGCCAGCAGACAAGGACAGGGGGACTACGAGCAGTACTTC.

This clonotype was seen at least ten times. The chain carries TRBV12-3 or TRBV12-4 and TRBJ1-5; D gene uncertain. V lost 3 bases and J lost 0, with 3 bases in between. The CDR3 totals 13 residues. CDR3 coding DNA: TGTGCCAGCAGTTTCGGTAGCAATCAGCCCCAGCATTTT. Protein product: CASSFGSNQPQHF.

The chain combines TRBV20-1 with TRBJ1-5; unclear D gene. The CDR3 is 12 amino acids. V was trimmed by 4 bases and J by 2 bases, leaving 6 bases between them. CDR1 is DFQATT and CDR2 is SNEGSKA in the germline V gene (reference sequence). CDR3 DNA sequence: TGCAGTGCTACTATCCGCAATCAGCCCCAGCATTTT. Its protein is CSATIRNQPQHF.

The chain carries TRBV7-2 and TRBJ2-3; D remains unclear. This CDR3 spans 13 amino acids. CDR1 is SGHTA and CDR2 is FQGNSA in the germline V gene. Trimming removed 5 bases at V and 4 bases at J, with 10 bases between. The DNA of the CDR3 is TGTGCCAGCAGCATGCGGTATGCAGATACGCAGTATTTT. Protein: CASSMRYADTQYF.

This chain links TRBV4-1 with TRBJ2-7; 8 bases line up with TRBD2. CDR3 size: 21 residues. Germline CDR1 reads MGHRA; CDR2 reads YSYEKL. V lost 0 bases to trimming and J lost 0 bases; unmatched junction nucleotides: 19. CDR3 protein: CASSQEVVGGFERGFSYEQYF. For the CDR3, the DNA is TGCGCCAGCAGCCAAGAGGTGGTCGGTGGGTTCGAGCGGGGGTTCTCCTACGAGCAGTACTTC.

Written as DNA, the CDR3 is TGTGCCAGCAGTTACGGACAGGACAAGAACACTGAAGCTTTCTTT. This codes for CASSYGQDKNTEAFF. The chain couples TRBV6-5 to TRBJ1-1, with TRBD1 matching over 7 bases. The ends lost 2 bases at V and 1 base at J; junction bases unmatched: 4. Germline CDR1 MNHEY, CDR2 SVGAGI. The CDR3 sequence is 15 residues long.

This clonotype was counted a few times. J is TRBJ2-1 and V is TRBV9; 10 nucleotides align to TRBD2. The CDR3 covers 17 residues. Germline lookup yields CDR1 SGDLS and CDR2 YYNGEE. Germline trimming cut 0 bases from V and 7 bases from J; bases unmatched to any gene: 10. This CDR3 reads CASSVALSGRAGNEQFF. CDR3 DNA: TGTGCCAGCAGCGTAGCCCTCAGCGGGAGGGCCGGGAATGAGCAGTTCTTC.

This clonotype was seen a handful of times. The genes are TRBV4-1 and TRBJ2-7; 9 nucleotides align to TRBD1. The CDR3 runs to 20 residues. Germline values: CDR1 MGHRA, CDR2 YSYEKL. Losses at the gene ends were 0 bases for V and 1 base for J; bases not matched to a gene: 16. CDR3 nucleotide sequence: TGCGCCAGCAGCCAAGATTCCCTCGGTGAGGGACAGGGTAGGTCCTACGAGCAGTACTTC. Protein sequence: CASSQDSLGEGQGRSYEQYF.

The table lists this clonotype with a few counts. The J gene is TRBJ2-1, the V gene TRBV12-3 or TRBV12-4; maybe TRBD2 (5 bases). V was clipped by 3 bases and J by 9 bases, with 15 bases between them. The CDR3 length is 14 residues. CDR3 amino acids: CASSFRGGSPEQFF. In DNA, the CDR3 is TGTGCCAGCAGTTTTCGAGGTGGGAGTCCTGAGCAGTTCTTC.

This clonotype was counted between two and nine times. V is TRBV29-1 and J is TRBJ2-7; D not certain. The CDR3 length is 11 residues. The ends were cut back, 7 bases at V and 4 bases at J, with 11 bases in the middle. CDR1 and CDR2 from the germline V gene are SQVTM and ANQGSEA. CDR3 protein: CSALDAYEQYF. DNA for the CDR3: TGCAGCGCCCTAGATGCTTACGAGCAGTACTTC.

The rearrangement joins TRBV5-1 to TRBJ1-1; D remains ambiguous. CDR1 is SGHRS and CDR2 is YFSETQ in the germline V gene. CDR3 length equals 12 residues. V lost 0 bases and J lost 10, with 10 bases in between. For the CDR3, the DNA is TGCGCCAGCAGCTTGGTGGGTGGCGGAGCTTTCTTT. It yields the protein CASSLVGGGAFF.

This clonotype was observed a handful of times. This chain uses TRBV11-2 with TRBJ2-3; D gene uncertain. The V end lost 6 bases, the J end lost 4 bases, and 8 bases lay between the germline ends. CDR1 is SGHAT, CDR2 FQNNGV, per germline. This CDR3 has 12 amino acids. The CDR3: CASRGRPDTQYF. The CDR3 region has the DNA TGTGCCAGCAGAGGAAGACCAGATACGCAGTATTTT. The full variable domain, rest sourced from reference TRBV11-2 and TRBJ2-3, is EAGVAQSPRYKIIEKRQSVAFWCNPISGHATLYWYQQILGQGPKLLIQFQNNGVVDDSQLPKDRFSAERLKGVDSTLKIQPAKLEDSAVYLCASRGRPDTQYFGPGTRLTVL.

This rearrangement joins TRBV20-1 to TRBJ2-7; D is unresolved. The CDR3 has 12 residues. Trimming took 6 bases from V and 4 from J, leaving 13 bases between them. Germline CDR1 and CDR2: DFQATT and SNEGSKA (reference sequence). DNA for the CDR3: TGCAGTGCCCGAGCCCCCCTATACGAGCAGTACTTC. It codes for CSARAPLYEQYF.

In this sample, this clonotype turned up many times. V gene TRBV9 combines with J gene TRBJ2-3; 11 bases fit TRBD2. The CDR3 runs to 15 residues. Germline trimming cut 3 bases from V and 5 bases from J; bases unmatched to any gene: 5. In germline, CDR1 is SGDLS, CDR2 YYNGEE. CDR3 sequence reads: CASSETSGVGDTQYF. CDR3 nucleotide sequence: TGTGCCAGCAGCGAGACTAGCGGGGTTGGAGATACGCAGTATTTT. Supplemented by reference TRBV9 and TRBJ2-3, the full variable domain reads DSGVTQTPKHLITATGQRVTLRCSPRSGDLSVYWYQQSLDQGLQFLIQYYNGEERAKGNILERFSAQQFPDLHSELNLSSLELGDSALYFCASSETSGVGDTQYFGPGTRLTVL.

This clonotype was detected only a few times. The rearrangement joins TRBV28 to TRBJ2-7, with D maybe TRBD2 (6 bases). The germline V gene has CDR1 MDHEN and CDR2 SYDVKM. This CDR3 comprises 15 residues. Trimming removed 5 bases at V and 7 bases at J, with 21 bases between. The CDR3 is CASSTRQRGGLEQYF. For the CDR3, the DNA is TGTGCCAGCAGTACACGACAGAGGGGAGGCCTAGAGCAGTACTTC.

The rearrangement links TRBV18 to TRBJ1-2, with D perhaps TRBD1 (5 bases). The germline V gene has CDR1 KGHSH and CDR2 LQKENI. This CDR3 spans 14 amino acids. Trimming took off 4 bases at V and 6 bases at J, with 15 bases between the two ends. CDR3 protein: CASSQTGIGDGYTF. Written as DNA, the CDR3 is TGTGCCAGCTCACAAACAGGAATTGGAGATGGCTACACCTTC.

The chain couples TRBV12-3 or TRBV12-4 to TRBJ1-6, with D perhaps matching TRBD1 (6 bases). V was shortened by 5 bases and J by 13 bases, with 15 bases between the two germline ends. The CDR3 loop spans 13 amino acids. The CDR3 DNA reads TGTGCCAGCAGTCCCGAGGGGGGAATTCCCCTCCACTTT. This encodes CASSPEGGIPLHF.

The J gene is TRBJ1-1, the V gene TRBV7-2; perhaps TRBD1 as D (6 bases). Germline values: CDR1 SGHTA, CDR2 FQGNSA. The V end was cut by 0 bases, the J end by 5 bases, with 13 bases between. The CDR3 contains 15 residues. CDR3 sequence (DNA): TGTGCCAGCAGCTTAGCCCCCAGGGGTGGGACTGAAGCTTTCTTT. Amino acids: CASSLAPRGGTEAFF.

V is TRBV28 and J is TRBJ2-1, with 10 bases identical to TRBD2. The germline V gene has CDR1 MDHEN and CDR2 SYDVKM. J lost 7 bases, V lost 1 base, and 10 bases had no gene match. The CDR3 consists of 17 residues. The CDR3 loop reads CASSLSVPGLALNEQFF. CDR3 coding DNA: TGTGCCAGCAGTTTATCGGTGCCGGGACTAGCGTTAAATGAGCAGTTCTTC.

This clonotype has a handful of counts. The V and J genes are TRBV20-1 and TRBJ2-1; weak D call: TRBD2 (7 bases). Germline lookup yields CDR1 DFQATT and CDR2 SNEGSKA (reference sequence). Trimming stripped 5 bases from V and 4 bases from J, with 27 bases between. CDR3 length: 18 amino acids. The CDR3 DNA reads as TGCAGTGCTCTGGAACTAGGGGGGGGACGATTTTCATACAATGAGCAGTTCTTC. Protein sequence: CSALELGGGRFSYNEQFF.

The chain combines TRBV28 with TRBJ2-5; no firm D call. V lost 1 base to trimming and J lost 7 bases, with 7 bases between them. This CDR3 contains 12 residues. Germline-derived CDR1 and CDR2 are MDHEN and SYDVKM. The CDR3 DNA follows: TGTGCCAGCAGTTTATTGGTAGGGACCCAGTACTTC. This translates into CASSLLVGTQYF.